The entry below describes one T cell receptor (beta chain). Its antigen is not known. At one end the junction does not follow the germline gene, possibly because of a read error. Only CD45RO-negative cells positively selected for CCR7 counted as naive CD8 cells, so terminally differentiated effector memory CD45RA+ cells were excluded. This sample is part of a study of shared clonotypes between healthy human individuals. Points from the study as a whole: Estimated richness was generally greater in naive than memory subsets.

Repertoires were generated with immunoSEQ multiplex PCR, while TCRdb's copy carries only in-frame clones and drops some. The sample shows about 2 million clones, roughly 95% of them seen only once. The CDR3 is made up of 11 amino acids. The germline V gene encodes CDR1 SGHAT and CDR2 FQNNGV. Sequences were obtained from naive CD8+ T cells sorted from blood. This chain links TRBV11-2 with TRBJ2-1, with TRBD1 matching 7 bases. The TCR was taken from a man younger than 35 in good health. CDR3 amino acids: CASSLEGTVLF. In DNA, the CDR3 is TGTGCCAGCAGCTTAGAGGGGACAGTTCTCTTC. Drawing the rest from reference TRBV11-2 and TRBJ2-1, the complete variable domain is EAGVAQSPRYKIIEKRQSVAFWCNPISGHATLYWYQQILGQGPKLLIQFQNNGVVDDSQLPKDRFSAERLKGVDSTLKIQPAKLEDSAVYLCASSLEGTVLFGPGTRLTVL.